A selection of T cell receptor beta chains follows, all from one sample in a study of PD-1 blockade in classical Hodgkin lymphoma. Assay used: immunoSEQ multiplex PCR; TCRdb lists only in-frame clones, some missing. The sample holds 90,000 to 100,000 clones; roughly 87% are singletons and the top ten take 9.5% to 12%. The sample here was peripheral blood mononuclear cells (PBMCs), taken before the second cycle of nivolumab. The receptors shown here come from a human donor with classical Hodgkin lymphoma. Both conserved end residues are part of each CDR3. A D gene is named only where the DNA matches it firmly. A clone size is listed for some rows: how often the clone was seen (once, few, many), or a class if it is expanded.

CDR3 protein,CDR3 DNA,D gene,CDR3 length,V gene,clone size,J gene
CSAPGQGNYGYTF,TGCAGCGCTCCGGGACAGGGGAACTATGGCTACACCTTC,TRBD1,13,TRBV29-1,NA,TRBJ1-2
CSVEDRGKGAKETQYF,TGCAGCGTTGAAGATCGAGGAAAGGGGGCGAAAGAGACCCAGTACTTC,TRBD1,16,TRBV29-1,NA,TRBJ2-5
CASSLGPGKGDTEAFF,TGTGCCAGCAGTTTAGGTCCGGGGAAAGGTGACACTGAAGCTTTCTTT,NA,16,TRBV27,NA,TRBJ1-1
CASSWISYEQYF,TGCGCCAGCAGCTGGATCTCCTACGAGCAGTACTTC,NA,12,TRBV5-1,many,TRBJ2-7
CASSNRGLGDTQYF,TGTGCCAGCAGTAACAGGGGGCTTGGAGATACGCAGTATTTT,TRBD1,14,TRBV27,NA,TRBJ2-3
CASSLYPGQGGNEQFF,TGTGCCAGCAGCTTGTATCCGGGACAGGGGGGGAATGAGCAGTTCTTC,TRBD1,16,TRBV5-4,NA,TRBJ2-1
CASSIGGRSSYNEQFF,TGTGCCAGTAGTATCGGCGGGAGGAGCTCCTACAATGAGCAGTTCTTC,TRBD2,16,TRBV19,once,TRBJ2-1
CASSLDGGGNEQFF,TGTGCCAGCAGCTTAGATGGGGGAGGGAATGAGCAGTTCTTC,TRBD2,14,TRBV11-3,NA,TRBJ2-1
CASWGEGGQPQHF,TGTGCCAGCTGGGGGGAGGGAGGTCAGCCCCAGCATTTT,NA,13,TRBV2,few,TRBJ1-5
CASSLEQGIGELFF,TGTGCCAGCAGCTTAGAACAGGGCATCGGGGAGCTGTTTTTT,NA,14,TRBV7-6,NA,TRBJ2-2
CASSDLAGSPSYEQYF,TGTGCCAGCAGTGATCTAGCGGGGAGCCCCTCCTACGAGCAGTACTTC,TRBD2,16,TRBV6-1,NA,TRBJ2-7
CVGGGASSPLHF,TGTGTGGGAGGGGGCGCAAGTTCACCCCTCCACTTT,TRBD1,12,TRBV2,NA,TRBJ1-6
CASRRLAGDNEQFF,TGTGCCAGCAGACGGCTAGCGGGGGACAATGAGCAGTTCTTC,TRBD2,14,TRBV6-5,NA,TRBJ2-1
CASSRSSTTSDSYNEQFF,TGTGCCAGCAGCAGATCCAGCACAACTAGCGACTCCTACAATGAGCAGTTCTTC,TRBD2,18,TRBV7-3,NA,TRBJ2-1
CASKGTGATVYGYTF,TGTGCCAGCAAGGGGACAGGGGCTACTGTCTATGGCTACACCTTC,TRBD1,15,TRBV2,NA,TRBJ1-2
CASLSPGLAETQYF,TGTGCCAGCTTGAGCCCCGGACTAGCAGAGACCCAGTACTTC,TRBD2,14,TRBV5-6,NA,TRBJ2-5
CASSSDIATNEKLFF,TGTGCCAGTAGTAGCGACATCGCAACTAATGAAAAACTGTTTTTT,NA,15,TRBV19,NA,TRBJ1-4
CASSVEVAGGPKYSYNEQFF,TGTGCCAGCAGCGTAGAGGTAGCGGGAGGCCCTAAGTACTCCTACAATGAGCAGTTCTTC,TRBD2,20,TRBV9,NA,TRBJ2-1
CASSDYSGARDTQYF,TGTGCCAGCAGCGACTATTCCGGGGCGCGGGATACGCAGTATTTT,NA,15,TRBV5-6,NA,TRBJ2-3
CASSLSMGEVNTEAFF,TGTGCCAGCAGTTTATCGATGGGGGAGGTGAACACTGAAGCTTTCTTT,NA,16,TRBV27,NA,TRBJ1-1
CASSLPGTGGKKYEQYF,TGTGCCAGCTCACTCCCCGGGACAGGGGGCAAGAAGTACGAGCAGTACTTC,TRBD1,17,TRBV18,NA,TRBJ2-7
CSARMLPEAFF,TGCAGTGCTAGAATGCTGCCTGAAGCTTTCTTT,NA,11,TRBV20-1,NA,TRBJ1-1
CASRLAGDKRDTQYF,TGTGCCAGCAGGTTAGCGGGAGATAAGAGAGATACGCAGTATTTT,TRBD2,15,TRBV11-2,NA,TRBJ2-3
CASSLGTKNGYTF,TGTGCCAGCAGCCTCGGCACCAAGAATGGCTACACCTTC,NA,13,TRBV6-5,once,TRBJ1-2
CASSLITGTTTGELFF,TGTGCCAGCAGCTTGATTACCGGGACAACCACTGGGGAGCTGTTTTTT,NA,16,TRBV7-6,NA,TRBJ2-2
CASSQTRGSGRDYEQYF,TGTGCCAGCAGCCAGACTCGGGGTAGCGGGAGGGACTACGAGCAGTACTTC,TRBD2,17,TRBV28,NA,TRBJ2-7
CATSFGTGSYEQYF,TGTGCCACCAGTTTTGGGACAGGGAGCTACGAGCAGTACTTC,TRBD1,14,TRBV15,NA,TRBJ2-7
CASVWRVSDEQYF,TGTGCTAGTGTATGGAGGGTATCGGACGAGCAGTACTTC,NA,13,TRBV12-5,NA,TRBJ2-7
CASSPGGRTLSYEQYF,TGTGCCAGCAGCCCCGGGGGGAGGACCCTCTCCTACGAGCAGTACTTC,TRBD2,16,TRBV9,NA,TRBJ2-7
CASSLIRQGPNYGYTF,TGTGCCAGCAGCTTGATCCGCCAGGGCCCGAACTATGGCTACACCTTC,NA,16,TRBV5-6,NA,TRBJ1-2
CASSEAGDDDEQFF,TGTGCCAGCAGTGAAGCGGGGGATGACGATGAGCAGTTCTTC,NA,14,TRBV2,NA,TRBJ2-1
CASSLAPGQGYEQYF,TGCGCCAGCAGCTTGGCCCCGGGACAGGGGTACGAGCAGTACTTC,TRBD1,15,TRBV5-1,NA,TRBJ2-7
CASSLVGELFF,TGTGCCAGCAGCTTAGTAGGGGAGCTGTTTTTT,NA,11,TRBV7-2,NA,TRBJ2-2
CASSARYEQYF,TGTGCCAGCAGTGCTCGTTACGAGCAGTACTTC,NA,11,TRBV2,NA,TRBJ2-7
CASSQEGTENLFPTPYEQYF,TGTGCCAGCAGCCAAGAAGGAACAGAGAATTTATTCCCTACTCCCTACGAGCAGTACTTC,NA,20,TRBV4-2,NA,TRBJ2-7
CAISESKTAGEQYF,TGTGCCATCAGTGAGTCCAAAACTGCCGGGGAGCAGTACTTC,NA,14,TRBV10-3,NA,TRBJ2-7
CASSLSAAYEQYF,TGTGCCAGCAGTTTAAGCGCAGCTTACGAGCAGTACTTC,NA,13,TRBV27,NA,TRBJ2-7
CASSLDRVSSTDTQYF,TGTGCCAGCAGCTTAGATAGAGTTTCTAGCACAGATACGCAGTATTTT,NA,16,TRBV7-6,once,TRBJ2-3
CASSSYGTVKNYGYTF,TGTGCCAGCAGTTCCTACGGGACAGTGAAAAACTATGGCTACACCTTC,TRBD1,16,TRBV6-5,NA,TRBJ1-2
CASSFQSGAVAYEQYF,TGTGCCAGCAGCTTTCAATCAGGGGCGGTTGCCTACGAGCAGTACTTC,NA,16,TRBV11-2,NA,TRBJ2-7
CASSATEKLFF,TGTGCCAGCAGCGCGACGGAAAAACTGTTTTTT,NA,11,TRBV11-2,NA,TRBJ1-4
CASSQGLAGVKANEQFF,TGCGCCAGCAGCCAGGGACTAGCGGGAGTTAAAGCCAATGAGCAGTTCTTC,TRBD2,17,TRBV5-1,NA,TRBJ2-1
CASSSTGRQPQHF,TGTGCCAGCAGCTCGACAGGGCGACAGCCCCAGCATTTT,TRBD1,13,TRBV6-5,NA,TRBJ1-5
CASSYRTGLETQYF,TGTGCCAGCAGCTATAGGACAGGGCTTGAGACCCAGTACTTC,TRBD1,14,TRBV7-2,NA,TRBJ2-5
CASSLSLRLVTGELFF,TGTGCCAGCAGTTTATCTCTAAGACTAGTCACCGGGGAGCTGTTTTTT,NA,16,TRBV28,NA,TRBJ2-2
CSVGRGDTGELFF,TGCAGCGTTGGCAGGGGCGACACCGGGGAGCTGTTTTTT,NA,13,TRBV29-1,NA,TRBJ2-2